Here is one T cell receptor (beta chain) with its context. Its recognized antigen is unknown. Nothing much larger sits one base from this clone, and base qualities are not available. The data were obtained in a study of T cell responses to AZD1222 COVID-19 vaccine (dated by TCRdb to the early 2020s). The study in broad terms: A total of about 250 trial participants underwent TCR sequencing, of whom about 200 had received two doses of AZD1222 and 26 had received two doses of the MenACWY control vaccine. Trial participants were enrolled by age into 18-55, 56-69 and 70-plus year subgroups, with roughly 150, 30 and 60 TCR-sequenced participants respectively. Points the paper makes about the study in general: Conclusions about previously exposed vaccinees were limited because only five to seven AZD1222 recipients were SARS-CoV-2 seropositive at baseline. CD4 TCRs associated with the vaccine covered the entire spike protein, and the dominant responses were in regions 160-218 and 743-854. A significant rise in spike-specific TCR breadth and depth was observed after two AZD1222 doses relative to day 0 and relative to MenACWY recipients. Reportedly, almost half of the unique spike-specific TCRs recognized epitopes lying outside the regions that are mutated in the B.1.351 and B.1.1.7 variants. Most participants were white British and females outnumbered males, and the authors suggested that clonal diversity may have been underestimated. In the small 56-69-year group, the increase in depth fell short of significance, most likely because of low power. Because no samples from the day 14 peak response were available, repertoires could be characterized only after the peak T cell response.

The CDR3 regions of human TCRbeta chains were subjected to immunosequencing. The source study handled its data this way. TCRs in the repertoires were compared against a reference library of SARS-CoV-2-specific TCRs that had been generated with the MIRA antigen-specificity platform. Breadth was defined as the fraction of unique TCRs that were SARS-CoV-2-associated, and depth was defined as the fraction of total T cells that were SARS-CoV-2-associated. Using the MIRA data, each spike-specific TCR was mapped to the spike region that the TCR reacts to and placed in a CD4 or CD8 class. Log10-transformed breadth and depth values were compared by one-way ANOVA with Sidak's multiple comparisons tests. The table was pulled from immuneACCESS by TCRdb, which kept in-frame rearrangements only. Such tables lose some clones; where checked, under half of the loss comes from unresolved V genes, and the rest has no known cause. For V, J and clone size, that table is used; D and trimming come from the DNA. The sample table shows around 99,000 clones, and roughly nine tenths are seen once. Around 8.3% of the sample is taken by the ten largest.

The time point label on this specimen signifies: about 28 days (+/-7) after the second vaccine dose. AZD1222 recipients given second doses at about 4 weeks or at about 12 weeks were pooled, since spike-specific TCR depth and breadth were not found to differ between the two schedules. Samples from vaccinated people were obtained from the UK trials COV001 and COV002, which included a single-blind randomized controlled phase 2/3 trial of AZD1222 (ChAdOx1 nCoV-19) in healthy adults. For TCRbeta chain sequencing, PBMC samples were collected from trial participants at day 0 and at day 28 after the second dose. The CDR3 numbers 16 residues from cysteine through phenylalanine. Just CDR3 DNA is preserved here, 48 bases in frame from base 1. Ends trimmed: V by 4 bases, J by 0 bases; bases unmatched to a gene: 6. The germline V gene provides CDR1 MDHEN and CDR2 SYDVKM.

The specimen comprised peripheral blood, sampled 28 days after the second AZD1222 dose. The rearranged segments are TRBV28 and TRBJ2-1; 7 central bases correspond to TRBD2. The clonotype was recovered from an adult who received the AZD1222 COVID-19 vaccine. The sequence in DNA is TGTGCCAGCAGTTCACTAGCGATGAGCTCCTACAATGAGCAGTTCTTC. Translation gives CASSSLAMSSYNEQFF.